This TCR beta chain was identified in a study of CD8 T cells in Susac syndrome. From blood CD8+ and CD4+ T cells, the TCR beta chain was sequenced. Reverse transcription of roughly 0.5 to 1 ug RNA was performed with random hexamers. Across 54 Vbeta and 13 Jbeta, TCR beta CDR3 was amplified with immunoSEQ multiplex PCR. TCRdb redid the calling of the immunoSEQ multiplex PCR reads with MiXCR, one entry per CDR3 protein. The sample has roughly 400,000 distinct CDR3 sequences, approximately 85% seen once. V shed 1 base and J shed 7 bases, with 14 bases lying between them. CDR3 size: 15 residues. The sample taken for sequencing was CD8+ T cells from PBMCs. The chain joins TRBV12-3 or TRBV12-4 to TRBJ2-1, with D maybe TRBD1 (6 bases). The sequence came from a human donor with multiple sclerosis. The CDR3: CASSLGRARGNEQFF. CDR3 bases: TGTGCCAGCAGTTTAGGGCGGGCAAGGGGGAATGAGCAGTTCTTC.